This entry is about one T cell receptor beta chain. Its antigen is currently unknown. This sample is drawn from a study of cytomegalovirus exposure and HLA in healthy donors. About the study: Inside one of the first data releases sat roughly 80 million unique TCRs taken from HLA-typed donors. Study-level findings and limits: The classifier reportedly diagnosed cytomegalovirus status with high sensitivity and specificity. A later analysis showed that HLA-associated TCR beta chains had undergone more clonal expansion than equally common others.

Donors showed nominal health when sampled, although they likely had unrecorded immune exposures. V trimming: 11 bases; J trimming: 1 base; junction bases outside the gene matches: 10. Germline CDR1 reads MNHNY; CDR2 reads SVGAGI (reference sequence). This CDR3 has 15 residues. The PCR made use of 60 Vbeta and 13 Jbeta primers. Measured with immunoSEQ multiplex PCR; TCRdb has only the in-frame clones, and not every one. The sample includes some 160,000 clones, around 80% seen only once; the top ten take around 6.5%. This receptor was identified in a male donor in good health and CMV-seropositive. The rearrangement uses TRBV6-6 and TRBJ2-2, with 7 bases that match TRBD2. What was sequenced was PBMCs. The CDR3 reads CASLGSGVNTGELFF. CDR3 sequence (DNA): TGTGCCTCATTGGGGAGCGGGGTGAACACCGGGGAGCTGTTTTTT.